These 30 T cell receptor beta chains share one sample of origin, sequenced in a study of shared clonotypes between healthy human individuals. Naivety among CD8 cells was defined by CD45RO negativity and positive CCR7 selection, thereby excluding terminally differentiated effector memory CD45RA+ cells. Sequenced by immunoSEQ multiplex PCR; TCRdb stores in-frame clones only, minus some. Here the sample spans approximately 2,000,000 clones, just under 95% being singletons. The sample was naive CD8+ T cells from PBMCs. All receptors derive from a man aged 18 to 29 in good health. Some clones in this sample may be carry-over from other donors' samples.

The gene calls are TRBV10-3 and TRBJ2-3; TRBD1 agrees at 8 bases. The length of the CDR3 is 14 residues. Germline V gives CDR1 ENHRY, CDR2 SYGVKD. Unmatched junction bases numbered 11, after V lost 11 bases and J lost 4 bases. CDR3 bases: TGTGCCTCAGCCCGGGACAGGCCCTCAGATACGCAGTATTTT. It is translated as CASARDRPSDTQYF.

The chain carries TRBV7-3 and TRBJ2-2, with 8 bases lining up with TRBD2. CDR3 size: 16 residues. Trimming at V came to 8 bases and at J to 0 bases, leaving 8 bases not matched to a gene. The germline V gene encodes CDR1 SGHTA and CDR2 FQGTGA. CDR3 in DNA: TGTGCCAGCGGTCGCACTAGCGGAACGAACACCGGGGAGCTGTTTTTT. This translates into CASGRTSGTNTGELFF.

V and J are TRBV9 and TRBJ2-1; 13 bases line up with TRBD2. The length of the CDR3 is 17 residues. CDR1 and CDR2 from the germline V gene are SGDLS and YYNGEE. Unmatched junction bases numbered 4, after V lost 3 bases and J lost 1 base. The DNA of the CDR3 is TGTGCCAGCAGCGCAGGACTAGCGGGAGATTCCTACAATGAGCAGTTCTTC. This encodes CASSAGLAGDSYNEQFF.

The rearrangement links TRBV5-1 to TRBJ1-2; D is ambiguous. The CDR3 spans 16 residues. V shed 3 bases and J shed 2 bases, with 17 bases lying between them. Germline loops: CDR1 SGHRS, CDR2 YFSETQ. The CDR3 region has the DNA TGCGCCAGCAGCTCGCAGCCCCCGGACGGGAACTATGGCTACACCTTC. This encodes CASSSQPPDGNYGYTF.

With regard to this clone: Other DNA sequences in the same sample also yield this CDR3. The chain has TRBV6-6 and TRBJ2-7; no definite D call. Trimming removed 0 bases at V and 6 bases at J, with 6 bases between. Per germline, CDR1 MNHNY and CDR2 SVGAGI (reference sequence). CDR3 length: 12 residues. CDR3 residues: CASSYSGGEQYF. The CDR3 coding sequence is TGTGCCAGCAGTTACTCGGGCGGCGAGCAGTACTTC.

This chain uses TRBV2 with TRBJ2-7; TRBD2 matches at 13 bases. Unmatched junction bases numbered 9, after V lost 6 bases and J lost 4 bases. This CDR3 is built from 16 residues. Germline V gene lookup returns CDR1 SNHLY and CDR2 FYNNEI. The CDR3 bases are TGTGCCAGCAGCGGATGGACTAGCGGGAGTGCATACGAGCAGTACTTC. This encodes CASSGWTSGSAYEQYF.

This rearrangement joins TRBV7-6 to TRBJ2-2; D may be TRBD2 (5 bases). Germline CDR1 SGHVS, CDR2 FNYEAQ. This CDR3 is 15 amino acids long. Trimming removed 1 base from V and 6 bases from J, with 12 bases in between. CDR3 protein: CASSLEQLASGELFF. CDR3 sequence (DNA): TGTGCCAGCAGCTTAGAGCAGCTAGCTTCCGGGGAGCTGTTTTTT.

The chain has TRBV19 and TRBJ1-1; unclear D gene. The CDR3 spans 15 residues. The germline gives CDR1 LNHDA, CDR2 SQIVND (reference sequence). V shed 4 bases and J shed 1 base, with 13 bases lying between them. CDR3 nucleotides: TGTGCCAGTAGTACTCCTTCTCGGAGGAACACTGAAGCTTTCTTT. Translating it yields CASSTPSRRNTEAFF.

The chain combines TRBV7-2 with TRBJ2-5; 7 bases match TRBD1. The CDR3 runs to 16 residues. The V gene's germline CDR1 is SGHTA and CDR2 FQGNSA. J was trimmed by 5 bases and V by 6 bases; bases with no gene match: 15. The CDR3 coding sequence is TGTGCCAGCAGGGGCACCGGAGACAGGGCTGGGGAGACCCAGTACTTC. Protein sequence: CASRGTGDRAGETQYF.

The chain has TRBV9 and TRBJ1-2; TRBD1 matches 9 bases. Per the germline V gene, CDR1 is SGDLS and CDR2 is YYNGEE. With 5 bases clipped from V and 8 bases from J, the junction kept 7 bases outside the gene matches. CDR3 length equals 13 residues. The CDR3 loop is CASRVQGAPGYTF. DNA of the CDR3: TGTGCCAGCAGGGTACAGGGGGCGCCCGGCTACACCTTC. Filled out from reference TRBV9 and TRBJ1-2, the complete variable domain reads DSGVTQTPKHLITATGQRVTLRCSPRSGDLSVYWYQQSLDQGLQFLIQYYNGEERAKGNILERFSAQQFPDLHSELNLSSLELGDSALYFCASRVQGAPGYTFGSGTRLTVV.

The rearrangement joins TRBV18 to TRBJ2-7, with 7 bases that match TRBD2. CDR3 length: 14 residues. Trimming cost V 2 bases and J 5 bases; bases outside gene matches: 6. CDR1 is KGHSH, CDR2 LQKENI, per germline. CDR3 sequence: CASSPLRGRDEQYF. The CDR3 region has the DNA TGTGCCAGCTCACCATTGCGGGGGAGAGACGAGCAGTACTTC. Combining the CDR3 with reference TRBV18 and TRBJ2-7 gives the whole variable domain NAGVMQNPRHLVRRRGQEARLRCSPMKGHSHVYWYRQLPEEGLKFMVYLQKENIIDESGMPKERFSAEFPKEGPSILRIQQVVRGDSAAYFCASSPLRGRDEQYFGPGTRLTVT.

This chain uses TRBV29-1 with TRBJ2-7; 10 nucleotides agree with TRBD2. Per germline, CDR1 SQVTM and CDR2 ANQGSEA. The CDR3 spans 12 residues. J was trimmed by 3 bases and V by 4 bases; bases with no gene match: 0. CDR3 DNA: TGCAGCGTTGGACTAGCGGGCTACGAGCAGTACTTC. The encoded protein is CSVGLAGYEQYF.

This chain joins TRBV7-9 and TRBJ2-2; D may match TRBD1 or TRBD2 (5 bases each). Germline V gene lookup returns CDR1 SEHNR and CDR2 FQNEAQ (reference sequence). The CDR3 sequence is 13 residues long. Trimming took off 3 bases at V and 6 bases at J, with 8 bases between the two ends. The CDR3 nucleotides read TGTGCCAGCAGCTTGGGGGAAGCCGGGGAGCTGTTTTTT. It yields the protein CASSLGEAGELFF. The whole variable domain, remainder taken from reference TRBV7-9 and TRBJ2-2, is DTGVSQNPRHKITKRGQNVTFRCDPISEHNRLYWYRQTLGQGPEFLTYFQNEAQLEKSRLLSDRFSAERPKGSFSTLEIQRTEQGDSAMYLCASSLGEAGELFFGEGSRLTVL.

The rearrangement links TRBV27 to TRBJ2-2; 9 positions agree with TRBD2. J was trimmed by 2 bases and V by 8 bases; bases with no gene match: 18. Germline lookup yields CDR1 MNHEY and CDR2 SMNVEV (reference sequence). The CDR3 runs to 19 residues. The CDR3 DNA reads as TGTGCCAGCGGGGGCCGATTGGGTAGCGGGAGTGGAAACACCGGGGAGCTGTTTTTT. It is translated as CASGGRLGSGSGNTGELFF.

V gene TRBV28 combines with J gene TRBJ2-2; D remains ambiguous. The CDR3 length is 11 residues. Trimming removed 7 bases at V and 4 bases at J, with 4 bases between. Germline V gene sequence: CDR1 MDHEN, CDR2 SYDVKM. DNA of the CDR3: TGTGCCAGCACGCGCACCGGGGAGCTGTTTTTT. This gives the protein CASTRTGELFF.

The chain is built from TRBV4-2 and TRBJ1-4; TRBD1 might be the D (6 bases). CDR3 size: 17 residues. Trimming stripped 4 bases from V and 0 bases from J, with 15 bases between. Germline V lookup: CDR1 LGHNA, CDR2 YNFKEQ. CDR3 sequence (DNA): TGTGCCAGCAGCCCGTACACTCAGGGGACAACTAATGAAAAACTGTTTTTT. Translated, it gives CASSPYTQGTTNEKLFF.

V usage is TRBV7-8 and J usage is TRBJ1-2, with a tentative D call TRBD1 (5 bases). The CDR3 loop spans 16 amino acids. V was trimmed by 6 bases and J by 0 bases, leaving 17 bases between them. Germline-derived CDR1 and CDR2 are SGHVS and FQNEAQ. The CDR3 DNA is TGTGCCAGCAGTTCCCGCGGGGCGGGGGCTAACTATGGCTACACCTTC. Protein: CASSSRGAGANYGYTF.

The rearrangement links TRBV19 to TRBJ2-1; D gene uncertain. The CDR3 contains 13 residues. V lost 6 bases to trimming and J lost 4 bases, with 10 bases between them. Germline values: CDR1 LNHDA, CDR2 SQIVND (reference sequence). CDR3 amino acids: CASRGIVYNEQFF. DNA of the CDR3: TGTGCCAGTAGGGGAATAGTGTACAATGAGCAGTTCTTC.

The chain employs TRBV7-9 and TRBJ2-1; no clear D. V lost 11 bases and J 2 bases, leaving 7 bases between the germline ends. The CDR3 covers 11 residues. Germline values: CDR1 SEHNR, CDR2 FQNEAQ (reference sequence). DNA of the CDR3: TGTGCCTTCTTGACCTACAATGAGCAGTTCTTC. It translates to CAFLTYNEQFF.

The gene calls are TRBV7-8 and TRBJ2-7; 9 bases agree with TRBD2. Germline V gives CDR1 SGHVS, CDR2 FQNEAQ. The CDR3 consists of 17 residues. The V gene end was trimmed by 1 base and the J gene end by 0 bases; junction bases not matched to a gene: 7. This CDR3 is CASSLDRAGGPSYEQYF. The DNA for the CDR3 is TGTGCCAGCAGCTTAGATCGGGCGGGAGGGCCCTCCTACGAGCAGTACTTC.

The rearrangement uses TRBV28 and TRBJ1-2; D is undetermined. This CDR3 is built from 13 residues. Germline CDR1 reads MDHEN; CDR2 reads SYDVKM. V lost 1 base, J lost 8 bases, and 11 bases lay in between. DNA of the CDR3: TGTGCCAGCAGTTTATTCCCCAGTTTGGGCTACACCTTC. Translating it yields CASSLFPSLGYTF.

This clone was counted once. Other DNA sequences from this sample encode an identical CDR3 as well. V usage is TRBV19 and J usage is TRBJ2-7; perhaps D is TRBD1 or TRBD2 (5 bases each). CDR3 length equals 14 residues. Germline CDR1 LNHDA, CDR2 SQIVND (reference sequence). With 5 bases removed from V and 2 bases from J, the gap between germline ends came to 13 bases. As DNA, the CDR3 is TGTGCCAGTAGTTCCCGGGACGGGGCCTACGAGCAGTACTTC. Protein sequence: CASSSRDGAYEQYF. The whole variable domain, filled in from reference TRBV19 and TRBJ2-7, reads DGGITQSPKYLFRKEGQNVTLSCEQNLNHDAMYWYRQDPGQGLRLIYYSQIVNDFQKGDIAEGYSVSREKKESFPLTVTSAQKNPTAFYLCASSSRDGAYEQYFGPGTRLTVT.

This chain uses TRBV30 with TRBJ2-7; D remains ambiguous. Looked up from germline, CDR1 is GTSNPN and CDR2 is SVGIG (reference sequence). Trimming removed 0 bases at V and 6 bases at J, with 12 bases between. CDR3 size: 13 residues. The DNA of the CDR3 is TGTGCCTGGAGTGTAAACCCGGCAGTCGAGCAGTACTTC. Protein product: CAWSVNPAVEQYF.

This clone was recorded once. Other DNA sequences from this sample encode an identical CDR3 as well. The V call is TRBV7-9, the J call TRBJ1-2; TRBD1 matches 9 bases. CDR3 length equals 15 residues. The J segment lost 3 bases and the V segment lost 1 base, leaving 3 bases of the junction unmatched. Germline CDR1 reads SEHNR; CDR2 reads FQNEAQ (reference sequence). CDR3 nucleotides: TGTGCCAGCAGCTTAGAGGGGACAGGGTACTATGGCTACACCTTC. It is translated as CASSLEGTGYYGYTF.

The V gene is TRBV20-1, the J gene TRBJ2-2; no reliable D call. This CDR3 has 10 amino acids. Trimming took 5 bases from V and 6 from J, leaving 4 bases between them. Germline values: CDR1 DFQATT, CDR2 SNEGSKA (reference sequence). CDR3 coding DNA: TGCAGTGCTCCCCCCGGGGAGCTGTTTTTT. Its protein product is CSAPPGELFF.

The chain carries TRBV28 and TRBJ2-7; 7 bases are a match to TRBD2. The CDR3 loop spans 15 amino acids. The trim removed 4 bases at V and 3 bases at J, leaving 9 bases unmatched. CDR1 is MDHEN, CDR2 SYDVKM, per germline. The CDR3 here is CASSSPRGDYYEQYF. CDR3 DNA sequence: TGTGCCAGCAGTTCGCCCAGAGGGGACTACTACGAGCAGTACTTC.

The chain is built from TRBV11-3 and TRBJ2-1; 9 bases align to TRBD1. The CDR3 totals 15 residues. Germline-derived CDR1 and CDR2 are SGHNT and YENEEA. J was trimmed by 8 bases and V by 5 bases; bases with no gene match: 10. The DNA for the CDR3 is TGTGCCAGCAGCCCCAGGACAGGGGCGCTCGATGAGCAGTTCTTC. Translation gives CASSPRTGALDEQFF.

The chain uses TRBV7-2 and TRBJ2-7; unclear D gene. The germline CDR1 and CDR2 sequences are SGHTA and FQGNSA. Trimming removed 4 bases from V and 6 bases from J, with 7 bases in between. This CDR3 is built from 11 residues. The CDR3 here is CASSSPGEQYF. Written as DNA, the CDR3 is TGTGCCAGCAGCTCACCCGGCGAGCAGTACTTC.

The V and J genes are TRBV6-1 and TRBJ2-7, with unresolved D. Between the trimmed V and J ends, which lost 0 bases and 3 bases, there was a span of 9 bases. The CDR3 runs to 14 residues. The germline gives CDR1 MNHNS, CDR2 SASEGT. In DNA, the CDR3 is TGTGCCAGCAGTGAAGCTACGCGGTTCTACGAGCAGTACTTC. Translation gives CASSEATRFYEQYF.

V is TRBV29-1 and J is TRBJ2-5; 8 nucleotides match TRBD2. The J call may be wrong; the DNA end is better matched by TRBJ2-7. The CDR3 has 13 residues. Germline V gene lookup returns CDR1 SQVTM and CDR2 ANQGSEA. For the CDR3, the DNA is TGCAGCGTTCGGGAGGGGGGACGGAACGAGCAGTACTTC. Its protein is CSVREGGRNEQYF.